One and the same sample provided the 18 T cell receptor beta chains below, sequenced in a study of blood T cells in healthy people across ages. The authors ran a second PCR of about 6 to 11 cycles using a sample-barcoded 5' primer and a J-beta primer mix. MiXCR, applied by TCRdb to the 5' RACE reads, yields one record per CDR3 protein. The sample lists some 1.1 million distinct CDR3 sequences, 30% to 40% occurring once. Sequences were obtained from blood. These receptors originate from a man younger than 30 in good health.

CDR3 DNA sequence: TGTGCCAGCAGTTTATCAAACCCCCTTTCCGCAGCCAGCGACTATGGCTACACCTTC. Encoded protein: CASSLSNPLSAASDYGYTF. V gene TRBV27 combines with J gene TRBJ1-2; no reliable D call. This CDR3 has 19 amino acids. V lost 0 bases, J lost 3 bases, and 23 bases lay in between. Germline CDR1 and CDR2: MNHEY and SMNVEV (reference sequence).

The table lists this clonotype with a few counts. This chain connects TRBV12-3 or TRBV12-4 to TRBJ2-3, with 7 positions matching TRBD2. The J segment lost 3 bases and the V segment lost 5 bases, leaving 5 bases of the junction unmatched. The CDR3 is 14 residues long. For the CDR3, the DNA is TGTGCCAGCAGTCCCGGACTAGAGACAGATACGCAGTATTTT. This encodes CASSPGLETDTQYF.

The chain combines TRBV7-3 with TRBJ1-1; D gene uncertain. The CDR3 has 13 amino acids. V lost 2 bases, J lost 4 bases, and 8 bases lay in between. Germline CDR1 and CDR2: SGHTA and FQGTGA. The CDR3 nucleotides are TGTGCCAGCAGCTTATCGGAGGCCACTGAAGCTTTCTTT. This gives the protein CASSLSEATEAFF.

The chain carries TRBV7-8 and TRBJ1-2, with D uncertain. Germline assignment: CDR1 SGHVS and CDR2 FQNEAQ. The CDR3 sequence is 14 residues long. Trimming took off 2 bases at V and 5 bases at J, with 12 bases between the two ends. CDR3 region: CASSLSPSDYGYTF. The CDR3 DNA follows: TGTGCCAGCAGCTTATCCCCCAGCGATTATGGCTACACCTTC.

V gene TRBV18 combines with J gene TRBJ2-4; D remains ambiguous. Trimming shortened V by 6 bases and J by 0 bases, and 15 bases separated the two germline ends. Germline CDR1 KGHSH, CDR2 LQKENI. This CDR3 is 16 amino acids long. The CDR3 region is CASSRSAVLAKNIQYF. The DNA of the CDR3 is TGTGCCAGCTCTCGGTCGGCCGTCCTAGCCAAAAACATTCAGTACTTC.

As regards this clonotype: One end of the junction fails to match germline, which may point to a read error. The chain joins TRBV4-3 to TRBJ1-4, with unresolved D. The CDR3 extends over 15 amino acids. CDR1 and CDR2 (germline): LGHNA, YSLEER. The CDR3 region is CASSRLSGSNEKLFF. In nucleotides, the CDR3 is TGCGCCAGCAGCCGCCTCTCGGGAAGTAATGAGAAACTGTTTTTT.

The chain links TRBV6-2 or TRBV6-3 to TRBJ1-5, with 8 bases fitting TRBD1. The germline V gene encodes CDR1 MNHEY and CDR2 SVGEGT. V was pared by 6 bases and J by 0 bases, with 13 bases of the junction left unmatched. CDR3 length equals 18 residues. CDR3 protein: CASSRPRGRGYSNQPQHF. The CDR3, as DNA: TGTGCCAGCAGCCGTCCCAGGGGGCGGGGGTATAGCAATCAGCCCCAGCATTTT.

J is TRBJ2-1 and V is TRBV24-1; possibly TRBD2 for D (5 bases). Germline V gene sequence: CDR1 KGHDR, CDR2 SFDVKD. The V gene lost 10 bases and the J gene lost 4 bases, with 10 bases spanning the gap. This CDR3 has 12 amino acids. In nucleotides, the CDR3 is TGTGCCACTGCGGACTGGTACAATGAGCAGTTCTTC. This translates into CATADWYNEQFF.

This clonotype was observed a few times. The chain carries TRBV29-1 and TRBJ1-1; D not resolved. Trimming stripped 4 bases from V and 0 bases from J, with 9 bases between. Germline loops: CDR1 SQVTM, CDR2 ANQGSEA. There are 13 residues in the CDR3. The CDR3: CSVAPRLNTEAFF. As DNA, the CDR3 is TGCAGCGTTGCCCCCCGTTTGAACACTGAAGCTTTCTTT.

The chain joins TRBV12-3 or TRBV12-4 to TRBJ2-3, with D uncertain. The germline V and J ends were trimmed by 6 bases and 4 bases, with 14 bases remaining between them. This CDR3 region has 14 residues. CDR3: CASSPIHRPDTQYF. The DNA for the CDR3 is TGTGCCAGCAGCCCCATACACCGCCCAGATACGCAGTATTTT.

The rearrangement uses TRBV6-2 or TRBV6-3 and TRBJ1-5; tentative D call: TRBD1 (5 bases). V lost 5 bases, J lost 0 bases, and 23 bases lay in between. CDR3 length equals 19 residues. CDR1 and CDR2 (germline): MNHEY, SVGEGT. CDR3 residues: CASSPSSQGPWHSNQPQHF. DNA for the CDR3: TGTGCCAGCAGTCCCTCTTCCCAGGGACCCTGGCATAGCAATCAGCCCCAGCATTTT.

This clonotype has a handful of counts. The chain links TRBV20-1 to TRBJ1-5; TRBD1 might be the D (5 bases). The CDR3 runs to 14 residues. The V and J ends lost 6 bases and 4 bases respectively, with 16 bases between them. Germline lookup yields CDR1 DFQATT and CDR2 SNEGSKA (reference sequence). CDR3 sequence (DNA): TGCAGTGCCAGACGCCTACAGGAGAATCAGCCCCAGCATTTT. Translation gives CSARRLQENQPQHF.

CDR3 nucleotide sequence: TGTGCCAGCAGTTATCTCTCTCCCAAGACAGCCGCCAAAAACATTCAGTACTTC. This codes for CASSYLSPKTAAKNIQYF. J is TRBJ2-4 and V is TRBV6-2 or TRBV6-3; tentative D call: TRBD1 (5 bases). The CDR3 has 18 residues. Germline loops: CDR1 MNHEY, CDR2 SVGEGT. Trimming took 3 bases from V and 1 from J, leaving 19 bases between them.

The V call is TRBV28, the J call TRBJ1-2, with 9 positions matching TRBD1. Looked up from germline, CDR1 is MDHEN and CDR2 is SYDVKM. The J segment lost 8 bases and the V segment lost 8 bases, leaving 12 bases of the junction unmatched. The CDR3 covers 14 residues. CDR3 protein: CASQVLDRGRGYTF. The DNA of the CDR3 is TGTGCCAGCCAAGTTTTGGACAGGGGAAGAGGCTACACCTTC.

The rearrangement uses TRBV20-1 and TRBJ1-5; D uncertain. Germline V gene lookup returns CDR1 DFQATT and CDR2 SNEGSKA (reference sequence). The V end lost 1 base, the J end lost 4 bases, and 8 bases lay between the germline ends. This CDR3 has 13 residues. CDR3 nucleotide sequence: TGCAGTGCTAGAGGGATGGGGAATCAGCCCCAGCATTTT. Translated, it gives CSARGMGNQPQHF.

This clonotype was detected a few times. The chain couples TRBV7-2 to TRBJ2-3; D is unclear. The ends were cut back, 2 bases at V and 2 bases at J, with 8 bases in the middle. The germline CDR1 and CDR2 sequences are SGHTA and FQGNSA. The CDR3 covers 14 residues. CDR3 loop: CASSLYRFTDTQYF. DNA of the CDR3: TGTGCCAGCAGCTTATATCGGTTCACAGATACGCAGTATTTT.

The CDR3: CASSSTGTATNEQFF. The DNA of the CDR3 is TGTGCCAGCAGTTCGACCGGGACAGCCACCAATGAGCAGTTCTTC. The chain recombines TRBV6-6 with TRBJ2-1; the match to TRBD1 covers 7 bases. The germline V gene encodes CDR1 MNHNY and CDR2 SVGAGI (reference sequence). V lost 4 bases and J lost 6; bases outside the gene matches: 9. This CDR3 contains 15 residues.

This clonotype was seen a few times. An end of the junction does not agree with germline; a read error may underlie this. The J gene is TRBJ1-1, the V gene TRBV15, with a weak D call TRBD1 (6 bases). The length of the CDR3 is 14 residues. Germline V CDR1 and CDR2: LNHNV, YYDKDF (reference sequence). The CDR3 spells CATSRTEMNTEAFF. CDR3 in DNA: TGTGCCACTAGCAGGACAGAGATGAACACTGAAGCTTTCTTT.